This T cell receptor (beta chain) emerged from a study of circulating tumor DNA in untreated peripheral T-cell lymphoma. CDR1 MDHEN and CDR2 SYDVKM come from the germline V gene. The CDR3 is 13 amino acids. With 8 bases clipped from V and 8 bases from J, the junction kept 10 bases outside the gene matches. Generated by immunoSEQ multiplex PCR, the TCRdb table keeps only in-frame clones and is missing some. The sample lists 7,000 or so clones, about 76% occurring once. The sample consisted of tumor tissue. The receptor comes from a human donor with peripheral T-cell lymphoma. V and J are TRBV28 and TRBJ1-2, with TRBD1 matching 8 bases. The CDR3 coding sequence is TGTGCCAGCGTAACCTCCAGGGGGCAGGGCTACACCTTC. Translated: CASVTSRGQGYTF.